The clone carrying this TCR beta chain occurred a few times. With 2 bases clipped from V and 10 bases from J, the junction kept 22 bases outside the gene matches. Germline loops: CDR1 MDHEN, CDR2 SYDVKM. This CDR3 has 19 amino acids. As handled by the study authors: Estimated nucleated cell counts came from reference gene primer amplification. The assay was immunoSEQ multiplex PCR, and TCRdb's table has in-frame clones only and misses some. The DNA was the basis for D and trimming; V, J and clone size are from that table. The repertoire has 110,000 to 150,000 clones, around nine tenths of them found once; the top ten carry 10% to 13%. These data originate in a study of blood T cell repertoires in COVID-19.

The material sequenced was peripheral blood. V usage is TRBV28 and J usage is TRBJ2-1; 8 bases agree with TRBD2. This receptor was identified in a middle-aged man with active or convalescent COVID-19. CDR3 residues: CASSLAGRLARSGREEQFF. Here the CDR3 DNA reads TGTGCCAGCAGTTTAGCCGGCAGACTAGCAAGGAGCGGGAGAGAGGAGCAGTTCTTC.